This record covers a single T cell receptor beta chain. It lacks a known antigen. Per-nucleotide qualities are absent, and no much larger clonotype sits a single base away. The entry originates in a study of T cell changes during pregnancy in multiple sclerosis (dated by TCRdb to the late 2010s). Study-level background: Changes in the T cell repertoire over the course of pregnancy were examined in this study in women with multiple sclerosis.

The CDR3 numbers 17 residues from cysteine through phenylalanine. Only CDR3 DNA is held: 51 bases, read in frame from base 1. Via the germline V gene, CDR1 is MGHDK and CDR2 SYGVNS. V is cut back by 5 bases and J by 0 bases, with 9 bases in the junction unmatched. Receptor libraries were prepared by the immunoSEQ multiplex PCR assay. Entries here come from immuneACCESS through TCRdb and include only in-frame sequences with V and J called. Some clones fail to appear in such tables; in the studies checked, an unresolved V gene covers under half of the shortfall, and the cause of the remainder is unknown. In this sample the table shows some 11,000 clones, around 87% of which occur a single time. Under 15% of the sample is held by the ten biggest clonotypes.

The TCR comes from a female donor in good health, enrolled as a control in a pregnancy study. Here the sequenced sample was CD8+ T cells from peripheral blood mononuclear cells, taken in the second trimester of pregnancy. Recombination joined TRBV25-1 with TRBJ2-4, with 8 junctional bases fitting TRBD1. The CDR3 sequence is CASSPGQGKLAKNIQYF. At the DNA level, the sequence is TGTGCCAGCAGTCCCGGACAGGGAAAGCTAGCCAAAAACATTCAGTACTTC.